The 27 T cell receptor beta chains given below trace back to one sample, sequenced in a study of breast tumors, draining lymph nodes, adjacent tissues. In TCRdb, the multiplex PCR reads were re-called with MiXCR into one record per CDR3 protein. Of tens of thousands of distinct CDR3 sequences listed, approximately 19% are singletons. Samples came from axillary lymph nodes draining the breast cancer. Source material: axillary lymph node tissue. The receptors derive from a female donor with breast cancer. Some clones in this sample may be carry-over from other donors' samples.

With regard to this clonotype: This may be a read error: a much more frequent sequence differs by one nucleotide. The chain carries TRBV9 and TRBJ1-2, with D perhaps matching TRBD1 (5 bases). The V gene lost 4 bases and the J gene lost 6 bases, with 13 bases spanning the gap. Germline lookup yields CDR1 SGDLS and CDR2 YYNGEE. The CDR3 consists of 13 residues. The CDR3 loop is CASSSRGENGYTF. The CDR3 bases are TGTGCCAGCAGCTCCCGGGGGGAAAATGGCTACACCTTC.

This clonotype was counted many times. The chain employs TRBV6-6 and TRBJ2-2; no reliable D call. The V end lost 8 bases, the J end lost 5 bases, and 15 bases lay between the germline ends. Germline lookup yields CDR1 MNHNY and CDR2 SVGAGI (reference sequence). CDR3 length equals 14 residues. The CDR3 spells CASSEGRGTGELFF. CDR3 nucleotides: TGTGCCAGCTCAGAAGGGCGTGGAACCGGGGAGCTGTTTTTT.

This clonotype was observed many times. The chain joins TRBV7-9 to TRBJ1-2; D gene ambiguous. This CDR3 has 16 residues. Deletions cut 4 bases from V and 0 bases from J, with 15 bases between. Germline loops: CDR1 SEHNR, CDR2 FQNEAQ (reference sequence). The CDR3: CASSSVGAWSNYGYTF. Written as DNA, the CDR3 is TGTGCCAGCAGCTCGGTCGGAGCGTGGTCTAACTATGGCTACACCTTC.

This clonotype was observed at least ten times. The CDR3 DNA reads as TGTGCCAGCAGTCCCCCCGACAACTCCTACGAGCAGTACTTC. Its protein product is CASSPPDNSYEQYF. The chain carries TRBV6-5 and TRBJ2-7; D unclear. Germline V gives CDR1 MNHEY, CDR2 SVGAGI. The CDR3 loop spans 14 amino acids. Deletions cut 5 bases from V and 0 bases from J, with 11 bases between.

This clonotype was seen just once. The V call is TRBV27, the J call TRBJ2-1; 9 bases agree with TRBD1. Germline V gene data show CDR1 as MNHEY and CDR2 as SMNVEV (reference sequence). The V and J ends lost 5 bases and 9 bases, in that order; junction bases with no gene match: 14. The CDR3 runs to 16 residues. This CDR3 reads CASSQPGTGSIGEQFF. CDR3 sequence (DNA): TGTGCCAGCAGTCAGCCCGGGACAGGGTCGATTGGTGAGCAGTTCTTC.

This clonotype was detected ten times or more. This chain connects TRBV20-1 to TRBJ2-5, with TRBD1 matching 11 bases. Germline V gene lookup returns CDR1 DFQATT and CDR2 SNEGSKA (reference sequence). This CDR3 has 14 residues. The J segment lost 4 bases and the V segment lost 5 bases, leaving 6 bases of the junction unmatched. The CDR3 sequence is CSADSGTGGETQYF. The CDR3 DNA reads TGCAGTGCTGACTCCGGGACAGGGGGAGAGACCCAGTACTTC.

This clonotype was counted at least ten times. Here the CDR3 DNA reads TGTGCCAGCAGCTTAGCCGGGAGGGCCGGGAATGAGCAGTTCTTC. Its protein product is CASSLAGRAGNEQFF. J is TRBJ2-1 and V is TRBV11-3; 8 nucleotides align to TRBD2. Germline-derived CDR1 and CDR2 are SGHNT and YENEEA. CDR3 size: 15 residues. V lost 1 base, J lost 7 bases, and 6 bases stayed unmatched.

This clonotype has at least ten counts. The chain combines TRBV7-2 with TRBJ2-5; 8 bases line up with TRBD2. J lost 5 bases, V lost 0 bases, and 8 bases had no gene match. Germline assignment: CDR1 SGHTA and CDR2 FQGNSA. This CDR3 contains 16 residues. CDR3 bases: TGTGCCAGCAGCTTAGCGCAGGCGGGAGGAAGGGAGACCCAGTACTTC. This translates into CASSLAQAGGRETQYF. Based on the CDR3 plus reference TRBV7-2 and TRBJ2-5, the full variable domain is GAGVSQSPSNKVTEKGKDVELRCDPISGHTALYWYRQSLGQGLEFLIYFQGNSAPDKSGLPSDRFSAERTGGSVSTLTIQRTQQEDSAVYLCASSLAQAGGRETQYFGPGTRLLVL.

This clonotype was counted at least ten times. The chain employs TRBV11-3 and TRBJ2-2; 8 bases line up with TRBD1. The V gene's germline CDR1 is SGHNT and CDR2 YENEEA. This CDR3 spans 15 amino acids. J lost 4 bases, V lost 5 bases, and 6 bases had no gene match. The CDR3 sequence: CASSPDRAFTGELFF. DNA for the CDR3: TGTGCCAGCAGCCCGGACAGGGCGTTCACCGGGGAGCTGTTTTTT.

About this clonotype itself: This sequence may be a read error, since a much larger clone differs from it by one base. The chain links TRBV11-3 to TRBJ2-7, with TRBD2 identical over 8 bases. The CDR3 runs 15 residues. CDR1 SGHNT and CDR2 YENEEA come from the germline V gene. The CDR3 DNA sequence: TGTGCCAGCGGCTTAAACCCGGGGGGGGGGTACGAGCAGTACTTC. Protein product: CASGLNPGGGYEQYF.

A note on this clonotype: With a much larger clone just one base away, this may be a read error. The chain has TRBV4-1 and TRBJ1-4; 9 positions agree with TRBD1. This CDR3 has 14 amino acids. Per germline, CDR1 MGHRA and CDR2 YSYEKL. The CDR3 region is CASSRRDRAEKLSF. Written as DNA, the CDR3 is TGCGCCAGCAGCCGCCGGGACAGGGCCGAAAAACTGTCTTTT.

This clonotype was recorded many times. The chain couples TRBV7-2 to TRBJ2-7; TRBD1 is a possible D gene (5 bases). CDR3 length equals 13 residues. The V end lost 4 bases, the J end lost 7 bases, and 14 bases lay between the germline ends. Germline V gene lookup returns CDR1 SGHTA and CDR2 FQGNSA. The CDR3 reads CASSSTTAWEQYF. The CDR3 bases are TGTGCCAGCAGCTCGACGACAGCCTGGGAGCAGTACTTC.

The chain uses TRBV19 and TRBJ2-7; 9 nucleotides align to TRBD1. Losses at the gene ends were 6 bases for V and 5 bases for J; bases not matched to a gene: 11. CDR1 LNHDA and CDR2 SQIVND come from the germline V gene (reference sequence). The CDR3 covers 15 residues. The CDR3 DNA reads as TGTGCCAGTAGCTCGGGGACAGGGTCAGCGCACGAGCAGTACTTC. Translated, it gives CASSSGTGSAHEQYF. Looking up the rest from reference TRBV19 and TRBJ2-7 gives the full variable domain: DGGITQSPKYLFRKEGQNVTLSCEQNLNHDAMYWYRQDPGQGLRLIYYSQIVNDFQKGDIAEGYSVSREKKESFPLTVTSAQKNPTAFYLCASSSGTGSAHEQYFGPGTRLTVT.

This clonotype has a count of ten or more. V and J are TRBV20-1 and TRBJ2-2; TRBD2 matches 8 bases. There are 15 residues in the CDR3. Germline CDR1 DFQATT, CDR2 SNEGSKA (reference sequence). Germline trimming cut 1 base from V and 1 base from J; bases unmatched to any gene: 2. The CDR3 DNA follows: TGCAGTGCTAGAGTAGCGGGATTGAACACCGGGGAGCTGTTTTTT. It translates to CSARVAGLNTGELFF.

This clonotype was seen ten or more times. The chain couples TRBV29-1 to TRBJ1-5, with D possibly being TRBD1 (5 bases). CDR1 SQVTM and CDR2 ANQGSEA come from the germline V gene. The length of the CDR3 is 15 residues. V lost 7 bases and J 7 bases, leaving 23 bases between the germline ends. The CDR3 loop is CSGLGTGLFWQPQHF. Here the CDR3 DNA reads TGCAGCGGTCTCGGGACGGGGTTATTTTGGCAGCCCCAGCATTTT.

This clonotype appeared many times. This chain connects TRBV13 to TRBJ1-4; weak D call: TRBD1 (6 bases). This CDR3 is built from 15 residues. CDR1 PRHDT and CDR2 FYEKMQ come from the germline V gene (reference sequence). V was trimmed by 5 bases and J by 6 bases, leaving 16 bases between them. DNA of the CDR3: TGTGCCAGCAGCGGGGGCTTGGCAACGTATGAAAAACTGTTTTTT. Its protein product is CASSGGLATYEKLFF.

The V call is TRBV18, the J call TRBJ1-5; TRBD1 is a possible D gene (5 bases). Trimming took off 3 bases at V and 3 bases at J, with 12 bases between the two ends. The CDR3 contains 15 residues. The germline V gene has CDR1 KGHSH and CDR2 LQKENI. The CDR3 DNA follows: TGTGCCAGCTCACCCCCTGGGGGATTCAATCAGCCCCAGCATTTT. It yields the protein CASSPPGGFNQPQHF.

This clonotype was seen at least ten times. The CDR3 nucleotides read TGTGCCAGCAGCCCCGGCGGGGTTGTTCAGCCCCAGCATTTT. The encoded protein is CASSPGGVVQPQHF. The rearrangement joins TRBV6-5 to TRBJ1-5; D remains unclear. V shed 6 bases and J shed 6 bases, with 15 bases lying between them. Germline CDR1 and CDR2: MNHEY and SVGAGI. CDR3 size: 14 residues.

On this clonotype: A much larger clone differs by one base, so this may be a read error. The chain links TRBV28 to TRBJ1-6, with a possible D match to TRBD1 (5 bases). Germline V gene lookup returns CDR1 MDHEN and CDR2 SYDVKM. Trimming took off 6 bases at V and 10 bases at J, with 16 bases between the two ends. CDR3 length equals 14 residues. The CDR3 DNA reads as TGTGCCAGCAGCCTAACAGGTGATCGATCACCCCTCCACTTT. This gives the protein CASSLTGDRSPLHF.

With regard to this clonotype: A clone one base away is much larger, so this may be a read error. Here the CDR3 omits its conserved ending phenylalanine or tryptophan, so a read error is the likely source. The J gene is TRBJ2-4, the V gene TRBV6-5, with D uncertain. This CDR3 is built from 16 residues. Germline assignment: CDR1 MNHEY and CDR2 SVGAGI. Trimming cost V 2 bases and J 0 bases, with 11 bases left between them. CDR3 in DNA: TGTGCCAGCAGTTACGGCCTCGCTTTAGCCAAAAACATTCAGTACTCC. It is translated as CASSYGLALAKNIQYS.

This clonotype occurred many times. The rearrangement uses TRBV24-1 and TRBJ2-3; the D gene could be TRBD1 or TRBD2 (5 bases each). This CDR3 contains 14 residues. V was cut by 4 bases and J by 1 base, with 8 bases left in between. CDR1 KGHDR and CDR2 SFDVKD come from the germline V gene. In DNA, the CDR3 is TGTGCCACCAGTGACCCGGGGCGCACAGATACGCAGTATTTT. Translation gives CATSDPGRTDTQYF.

Many counts were recorded for this clonotype. This chain joins TRBV20-1 and TRBJ2-7, with 9 bases fitting TRBD1. Germline loops: CDR1 DFQATT, CDR2 SNEGSKA (reference sequence). V lost 0 bases, J lost 5 bases, and 8 bases stayed unmatched. This CDR3 is built from 15 residues. The CDR3 region has the DNA TGCAGTGCTAGAGATGTCCAGGACAGGGGCCACGAGCAGTACTTC. This sequence encodes CSARDVQDRGHEQYF.

Ten or more counts support this clonotype. The V gene is TRBV5-1, the J gene TRBJ2-7, with TRBD1 identical over 7 bases. V trimming: 2 bases; J trimming: 1 base; junction bases outside the gene matches: 3. The CDR3 has 14 amino acids. Per the germline V gene, CDR1 is SGHRS and CDR2 is YFSETQ. The CDR3 DNA follows: TGCGCCAGCAGCTTTGAGGGGGCTTCCTACGAGCAGTACTTC. This codes for CASSFEGASYEQYF.

This clonotype appeared a single time. A much more abundant neighbour one base away suggests this may be a read error. The chain joins TRBV30 to TRBJ1-2, with 11 bases identical to TRBD1. Germline V CDR1 and CDR2: GTSNPN, SVGIG (reference sequence). The CDR3 is 12 amino acids. CDR3 in amino acids: CATFGTGGPSAF. The CDR3 region has the DNA TGTGCCACCTTCGGGACAGGGGGTCCATCAGCCTTC.

This clonotype has at least ten counts. This chain connects TRBV5-1 to TRBJ2-3; D is uncertain. Germline loops: CDR1 SGHRS, CDR2 YFSETQ. Trimming removed 2 bases from V and 6 bases from J, with 4 bases in between. The CDR3 loop spans 11 amino acids. CDR3 in amino acids: CASSFGDTQYF. The CDR3, as DNA: TGCGCCAGCAGCTTCGGTGATACGCAGTATTTT.

This clonotype appeared a few times. The genes are TRBV19 and TRBJ2-4; 10 positions agree with TRBD2. This CDR3 comprises 18 residues. Germline V lookup: CDR1 LNHDA, CDR2 SQIVND (reference sequence). With V trimmed by 1 base and J by 1 base, 7 bases remained unmatched. CDR3 nucleotides: TGTGCCAGTAGTATAGTCGCTAGCGGGAGCGGCGCCAAAAACATTCAGTACTTC. Protein: CASSIVASGSGAKNIQYF.

The chain recombines TRBV20-1 with TRBJ2-3; TRBD2 might be the D (6 bases). The CDR3 is 17 amino acids. Trimming shortened V by 3 bases and J by 0 bases, and 19 bases separated the two germline ends. Germline V gives CDR1 DFQATT, CDR2 SNEGSKA (reference sequence). The CDR3 loop reads CSARGTGGWSSTDTQYF. The CDR3 DNA reads as TGCAGTGCTAGGGGGACTGGCGGGTGGTCAAGCACAGATACGCAGTATTTT.